One sample yielded the 3 T cell receptor beta chains listed below, sequenced in a study of T cells in narcolepsy. Clones were sequenced by immunoSEQ multiplex PCR, and TCRdb holds only the in-frame ones, with some missing. The sample lists 20,000 to 25,000 clones; more than 70% were seen once. The sequencing input was CD45RA- memory CD4+ T cells from PBMCs. Every receptor here comes from a human donor with narcolepsy.

The chain links TRBV18 to TRBJ1-2; D is unresolved. Trimming took 2 bases from V and 4 from J, leaving 11 bases between them. This CDR3 spans 14 amino acids. Germline CDR1 reads KGHSH; CDR2 reads LQKENI. CDR3 nucleotide sequence: TGTGCCAGCTCACCAATGTCCGGAGCCTATGGCTACACCTTC. Residues: CASSPMSGAYGYTF.

V usage is TRBV5-1 and J usage is TRBJ2-5; 10 nucleotides align to TRBD1. CDR3 length equals 14 residues. Germline trimming cut 4 bases from V and 5 bases from J; bases unmatched to any gene: 5. Looked up from germline, CDR1 is SGHRS and CDR2 is YFSETQ. The CDR3: CASSEGQGYETQYF. The CDR3 nucleotides read TGCGCCAGCAGCGAGGGACAGGGGTATGAGACCCAGTACTTC. Using reference TRBV5-1 and TRBJ2-5 for the parts outside the CDR3, the full variable domain is KAGVTQTPRYLIKTRGQQVTLSCSPISGHRSVSWYQQTPGQGLQFLFEYFSETQRNKGNFPGRFSGRQFSNSRSEMNVSTLELGDSALYLCASSEGQGYETQYFGPGTRLLVL.

The rearrangement links TRBV9 to TRBJ2-3, with D possibly matching TRBD2 (6 bases). The germline CDR1 and CDR2 sequences are SGDLS and YYNGEE. CDR3 length: 17 amino acids. V gave up 0 bases and J gave up 2 bases, with 16 bases separating them. CDR3 residues: CASSVDPPGEVTDTQYF. CDR3 coding DNA: TGTGCCAGCAGCGTAGACCCTCCGGGAGAGGTCACAGATACGCAGTATTTT.